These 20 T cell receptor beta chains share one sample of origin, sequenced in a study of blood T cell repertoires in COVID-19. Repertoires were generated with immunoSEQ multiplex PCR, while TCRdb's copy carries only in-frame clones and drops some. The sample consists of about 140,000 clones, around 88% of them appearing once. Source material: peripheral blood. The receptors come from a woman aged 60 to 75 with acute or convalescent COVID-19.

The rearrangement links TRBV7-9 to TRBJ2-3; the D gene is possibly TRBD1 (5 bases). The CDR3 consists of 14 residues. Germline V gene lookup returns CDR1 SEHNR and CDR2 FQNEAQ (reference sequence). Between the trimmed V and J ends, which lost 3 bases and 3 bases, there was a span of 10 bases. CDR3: CASSFEGETDTQYF. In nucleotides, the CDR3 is TGTGCCAGCAGCTTCGAAGGGGAAACAGATACGCAGTATTTT.

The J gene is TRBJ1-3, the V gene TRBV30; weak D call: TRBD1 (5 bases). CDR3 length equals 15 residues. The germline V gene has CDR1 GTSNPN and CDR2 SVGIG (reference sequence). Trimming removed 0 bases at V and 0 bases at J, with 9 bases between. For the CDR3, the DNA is TGTGCCTGGAGTGTAACGGGGGTCTCTGGAAACACCATATATTTT. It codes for CAWSVTGVSGNTIYF.

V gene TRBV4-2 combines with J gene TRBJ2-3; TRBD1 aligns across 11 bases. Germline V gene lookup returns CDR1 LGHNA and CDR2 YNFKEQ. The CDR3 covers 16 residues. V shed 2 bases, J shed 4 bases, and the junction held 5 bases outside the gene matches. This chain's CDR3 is CASSQQDRGRPDTQYF. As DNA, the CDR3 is TGTGCCAGCAGCCAACAGGACAGGGGGCGCCCAGATACGCAGTATTTT.

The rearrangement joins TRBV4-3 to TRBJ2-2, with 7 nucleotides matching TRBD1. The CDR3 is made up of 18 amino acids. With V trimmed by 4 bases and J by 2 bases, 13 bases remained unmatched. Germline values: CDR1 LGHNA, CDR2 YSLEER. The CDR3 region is CASSPQRLGQLNTGELFF. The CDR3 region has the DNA TGCGCCAGCAGCCCGCAGCGCTTGGGACAGCTAAACACCGGGGAGCTGTTTTTT.

The CDR3 bases are TGTGCCAGCGGGGGACAGGGCAACGAAAAACTGTTTTTT. Translated, it gives CASGGQGNEKLFF. The chain employs TRBV7-9 and TRBJ1-4, with TRBD1 matching 9 bases. Losses at the gene ends were 8 bases for V and 8 bases for J; bases not matched to a gene: 6. Germline CDR1 reads SEHNR; CDR2 reads FQNEAQ (reference sequence). CDR3 length: 13 amino acids. The full variable domain, its missing parts supplied by reference TRBV7-9 and TRBJ1-4, is DTGVSQNPRHKITKRGQNVTFRCDPISEHNRLYWYRQTLGQGPEFLTYFQNEAQLEKSRLLSDRFSAERPKGSFSTLEIQRTEQGDSAMYLCASGGQGNEKLFFGSGTQLSVL.

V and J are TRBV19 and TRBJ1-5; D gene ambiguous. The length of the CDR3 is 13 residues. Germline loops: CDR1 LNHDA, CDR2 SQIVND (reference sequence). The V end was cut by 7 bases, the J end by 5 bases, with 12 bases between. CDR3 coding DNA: TGTGCCAGTACCCGATCGGTGGATCAGCCCCAGCATTTT. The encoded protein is CASTRSVDQPQHF. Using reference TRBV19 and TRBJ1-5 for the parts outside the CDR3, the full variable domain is DGGITQSPKYLFRKEGQNVTLSCEQNLNHDAMYWYRQDPGQGLRLIYYSQIVNDFQKGDIAEGYSVSREKKESFPLTVTSAQKNPTAFYLCASTRSVDQPQHFGDGTRLSIL.

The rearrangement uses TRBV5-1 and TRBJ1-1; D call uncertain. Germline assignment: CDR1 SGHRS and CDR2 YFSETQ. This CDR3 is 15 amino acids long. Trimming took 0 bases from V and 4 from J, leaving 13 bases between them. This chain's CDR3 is CASSLASGAATEAFF. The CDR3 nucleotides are TGCGCCAGCAGCTTGGCATCCGGTGCTGCCACTGAAGCTTTCTTT.

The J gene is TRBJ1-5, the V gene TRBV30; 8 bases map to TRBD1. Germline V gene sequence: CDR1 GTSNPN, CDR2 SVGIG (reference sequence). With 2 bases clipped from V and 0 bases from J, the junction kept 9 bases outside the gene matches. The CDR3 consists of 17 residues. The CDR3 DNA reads TGTGCCTGGAGTTCGGGACAGGCGACTTATAGCAATCAGCCCCAGCATTTT. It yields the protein CAWSSGQATYSNQPQHF.

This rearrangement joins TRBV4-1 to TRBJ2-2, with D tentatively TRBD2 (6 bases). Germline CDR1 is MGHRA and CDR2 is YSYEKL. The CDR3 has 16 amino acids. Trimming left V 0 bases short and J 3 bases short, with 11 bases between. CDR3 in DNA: TGCGCCAGCAGCCAAGATGGGAGGTTCGACACCGGGGAGCTGTTTTTT. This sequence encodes CASSQDGRFDTGELFF.

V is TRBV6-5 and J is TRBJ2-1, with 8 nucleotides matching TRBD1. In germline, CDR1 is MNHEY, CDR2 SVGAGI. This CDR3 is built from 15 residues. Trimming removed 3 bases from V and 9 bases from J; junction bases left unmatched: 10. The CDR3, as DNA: TGTGCCAGCAGTTATTCCCGCCAGGGGGCAAGTGAGCAGTTCTTC. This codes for CASSYSRQGASEQFF.

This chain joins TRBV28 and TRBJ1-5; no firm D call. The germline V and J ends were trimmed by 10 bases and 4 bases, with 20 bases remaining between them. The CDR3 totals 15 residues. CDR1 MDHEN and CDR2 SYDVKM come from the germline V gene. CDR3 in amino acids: CATAIYETRNQPQHF. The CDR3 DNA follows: TGTGCCACCGCAATCTATGAGACACGAAATCAGCCCCAGCATTTT.

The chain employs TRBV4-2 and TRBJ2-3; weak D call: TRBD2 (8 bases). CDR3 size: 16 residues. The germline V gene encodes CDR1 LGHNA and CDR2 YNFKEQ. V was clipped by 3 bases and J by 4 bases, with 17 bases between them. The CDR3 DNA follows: TGTGCCAGCAGCCACCAGGGGGGGCGGGGGGCAGATACGCAGTATTTT. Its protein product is CASSHQGGRGADTQYF.

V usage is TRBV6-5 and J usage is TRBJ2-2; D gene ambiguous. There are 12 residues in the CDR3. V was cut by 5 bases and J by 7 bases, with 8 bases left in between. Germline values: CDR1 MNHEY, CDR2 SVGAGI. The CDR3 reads CASSPLNGELFF. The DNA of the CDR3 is TGTGCCAGCAGTCCACTGAACGGGGAGCTGTTTTTT.

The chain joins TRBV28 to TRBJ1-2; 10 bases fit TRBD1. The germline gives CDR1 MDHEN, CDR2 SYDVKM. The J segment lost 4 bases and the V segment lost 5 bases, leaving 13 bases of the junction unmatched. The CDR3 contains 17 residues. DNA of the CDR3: TGTGCCAGCAGTCCATTGACAGGGGGCGGATTTACCTATGGCTACACCTTC. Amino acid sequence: CASSPLTGGGFTYGYTF.

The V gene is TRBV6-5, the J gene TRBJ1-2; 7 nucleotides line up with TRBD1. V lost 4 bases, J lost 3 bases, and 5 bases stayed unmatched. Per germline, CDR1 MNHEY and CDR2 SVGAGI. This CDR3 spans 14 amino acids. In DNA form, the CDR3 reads TGTGCCAGCAGTTTGGGACAGCTATACTATGGCTACACCTTC. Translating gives CASSLGQLYYGYTF.

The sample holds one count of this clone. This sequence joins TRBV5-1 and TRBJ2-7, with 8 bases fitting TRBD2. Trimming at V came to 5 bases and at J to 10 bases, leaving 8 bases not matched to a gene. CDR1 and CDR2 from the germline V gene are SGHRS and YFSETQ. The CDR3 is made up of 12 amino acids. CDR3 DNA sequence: TGCGCCAGCAGTGGCGGGGGGCCATCCCAGTACTTC. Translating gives CASSGGGPSQYF.

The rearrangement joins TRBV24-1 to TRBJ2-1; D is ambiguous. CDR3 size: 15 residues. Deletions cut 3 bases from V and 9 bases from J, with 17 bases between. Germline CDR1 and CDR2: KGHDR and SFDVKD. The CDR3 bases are TGTGCCACCAGTGATACTGGGCTATCCTTTGGTGAGCAGTTCTTC. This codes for CATSDTGLSFGEQFF.

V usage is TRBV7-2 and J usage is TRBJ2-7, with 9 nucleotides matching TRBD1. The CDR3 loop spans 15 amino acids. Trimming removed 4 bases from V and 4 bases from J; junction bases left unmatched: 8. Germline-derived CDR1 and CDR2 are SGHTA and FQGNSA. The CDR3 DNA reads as TGTGCCAGCAGCTCCACCGGGACAGGGCCTTACGAGCAGTACTTC. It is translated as CASSSTGTGPYEQYF. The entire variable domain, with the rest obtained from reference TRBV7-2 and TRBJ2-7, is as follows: GAGVSQSPSNKVTEKGKDVELRCDPISGHTALYWYRQSLGQGLEFLIYFQGNSAPDKSGLPSDRFSAERTGGSVSTLTIQRTQQEDSAVYLCASSSTGTGPYEQYFGPGTRLTVT.

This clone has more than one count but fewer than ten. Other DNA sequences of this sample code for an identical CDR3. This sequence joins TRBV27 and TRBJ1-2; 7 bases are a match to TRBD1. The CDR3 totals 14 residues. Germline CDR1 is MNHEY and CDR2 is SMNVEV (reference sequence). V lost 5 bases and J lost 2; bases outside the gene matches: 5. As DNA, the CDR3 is TGTGCCAGCAGTCCAAAGACAGGGAACTATGGCTACACCTTC. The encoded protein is CASSPKTGNYGYTF.

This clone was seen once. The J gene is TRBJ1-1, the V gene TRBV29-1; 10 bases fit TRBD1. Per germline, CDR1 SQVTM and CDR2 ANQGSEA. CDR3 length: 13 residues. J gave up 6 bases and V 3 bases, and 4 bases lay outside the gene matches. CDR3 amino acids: CSVEGQGSAEAFF. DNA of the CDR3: TGCAGCGTTGAGGGACAGGGGTCCGCTGAAGCTTTCTTT.